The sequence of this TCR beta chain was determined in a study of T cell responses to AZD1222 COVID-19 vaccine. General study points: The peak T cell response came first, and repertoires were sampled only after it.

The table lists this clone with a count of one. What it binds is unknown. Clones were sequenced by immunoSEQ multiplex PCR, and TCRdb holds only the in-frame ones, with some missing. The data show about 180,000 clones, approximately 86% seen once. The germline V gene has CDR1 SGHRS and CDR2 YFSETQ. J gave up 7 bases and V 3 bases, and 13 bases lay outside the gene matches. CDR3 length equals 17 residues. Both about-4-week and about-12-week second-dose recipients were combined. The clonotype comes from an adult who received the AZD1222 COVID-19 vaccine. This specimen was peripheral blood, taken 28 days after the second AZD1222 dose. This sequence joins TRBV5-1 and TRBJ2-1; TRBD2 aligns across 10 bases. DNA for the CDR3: TGCGCCAGCAGCTCCCTACTAGCGGGGTCAGCCCTAAATGAGCAGTTCTTC. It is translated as CASSSLLAGSALNEQFF.